This T cell receptor beta chain was sequenced in a study of regulatory T cells in long-lasting Graves disease. Arm-PCR of CDR3 regions with iRepertoire HTBI primers generated TCR beta libraries. TCRdb itself ran the multiplex PCR reads through MiXCR, one entry per CDR3 protein. The data show 680,000 or so distinct CDR3 sequences, 16% seen once. CDR1 and CDR2 from the germline V gene are SGDLS and YYNGEE. This CDR3 is built from 15 residues. Whole-study findings and limits: In persistent patients, shared public clonotypes (around 2,600) outnumbered those in new patients (approximately 970). Lower TCR diversity characterized persistent Graves' patients relative to newly diagnosed patients.

As for this clonotype: The antigen is undetermined. Germline and junction disagree at one end, which may indicate a read error.

Indicated time point: newly diagnosed GD, antithyroid drugs for less than 3 months. TCR sequences were obtained from RNA taken from PBMCs. The same sample was also studied in work on T cells in Graves' hyperthyroidism and ophthalmopathy. In that study: Newly diagnosed patients aged 18 to 65 had hyperthyroidism of under 2 months' duration.

Material: peripheral blood mononuclear cells (PBMCs), obtained at new diagnosis, from a patient treated with antithyroid drugs. This receptor was obtained from a woman aged 30 to 39 with Graves disease. V is TRBV9 and J is TRBJ2-4, with D possibly being TRBD1 or TRBD2 (5 bases each). The CDR3 reads CACSVDTGLGNIQYF. DNA of the CDR3: TGTGCCTGCAGCGTAGACACGGGGCTAGGCAACATTCAGTACTTC.